This TCR beta chain was obtained from a study of OX40 agonist ivuxolimab in advanced cancers. Study in general: It was ivuxolimab, an agonistic anti-OX40 (CD134) antibody, that patients were treated with. A mean age of approximately 64 years, range roughly 23 to 85, was recorded, and approximately 85% were male.

Concerning this clone itself: The antigen remains undetermined.

General study points: Patients who responded partially at 0.1-3.0 mg/kg showed clonal expansion ranking among the lowest. In general, CD8+ T cells held more expanded clones than CD4+ did, on average.

The assay was immunoSEQ multiplex PCR, and TCRdb's table has in-frame clones only and misses some. The table includes just under 80,000 clones, around four fifths detected once. V dropped 2 bases and J dropped 8 bases, with 12 bases sitting between them. Germline CDR1 and CDR2: ENHRY and SYGVKD. The CDR3 has 13 amino acids. This clonotype was sampled from an adult with an advanced solid tumor such as melanoma, head and neck, liver or kidney cancer. Sample: CD4+ or CD8+ T cells sorted from blood, taken in a trial of the OX40 agonist ivuxolimab. The chain has TRBV10-3 and TRBJ1-2; D is possibly TRBD1 (6 bases). The CDR3 bases are TGTGCCATCAGTGAGCGGGACACCCACGGCTACACCTTC. It codes for CAISERDTHGYTF.